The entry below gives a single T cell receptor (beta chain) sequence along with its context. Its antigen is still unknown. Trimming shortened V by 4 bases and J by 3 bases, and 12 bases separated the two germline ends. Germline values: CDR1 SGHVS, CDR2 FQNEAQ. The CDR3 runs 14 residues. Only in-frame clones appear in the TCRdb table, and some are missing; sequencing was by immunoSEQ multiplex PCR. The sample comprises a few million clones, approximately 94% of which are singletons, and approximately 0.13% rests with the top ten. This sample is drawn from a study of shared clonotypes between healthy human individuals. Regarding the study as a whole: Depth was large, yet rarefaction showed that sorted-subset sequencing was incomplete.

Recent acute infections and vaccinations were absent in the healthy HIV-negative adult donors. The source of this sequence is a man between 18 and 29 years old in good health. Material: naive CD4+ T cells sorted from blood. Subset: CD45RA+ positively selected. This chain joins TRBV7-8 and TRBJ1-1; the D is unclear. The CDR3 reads CASSSLARYTEAFF. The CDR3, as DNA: TGTGCCAGCAGCTCACTTGCCAGGTACACTGAAGCTTTCTTT. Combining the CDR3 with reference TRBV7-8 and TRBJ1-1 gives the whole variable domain GAGVSQSPRYKVAKRGQDVALRCDPISGHVSLFWYQQALGQGPEFLTYFQNEAQLDKSGLPSDRFFAERPEGSVSTLKIQRTQQEDSAVYLCASSSLARYTEAFFGQGTRLTVV.